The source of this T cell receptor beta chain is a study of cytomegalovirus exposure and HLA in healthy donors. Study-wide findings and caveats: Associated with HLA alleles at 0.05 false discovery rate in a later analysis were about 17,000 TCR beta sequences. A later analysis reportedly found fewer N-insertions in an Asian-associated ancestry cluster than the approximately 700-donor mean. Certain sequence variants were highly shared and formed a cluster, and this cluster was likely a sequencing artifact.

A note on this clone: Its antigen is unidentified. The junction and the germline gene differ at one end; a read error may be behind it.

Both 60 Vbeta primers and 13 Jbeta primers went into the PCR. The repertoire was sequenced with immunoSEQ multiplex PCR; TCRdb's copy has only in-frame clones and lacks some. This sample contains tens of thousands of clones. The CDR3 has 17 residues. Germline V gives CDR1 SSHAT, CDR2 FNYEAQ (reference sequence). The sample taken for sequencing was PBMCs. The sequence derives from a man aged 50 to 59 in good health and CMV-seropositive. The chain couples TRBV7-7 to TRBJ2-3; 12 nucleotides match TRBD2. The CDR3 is CASSLGLAGSGTDTQYF. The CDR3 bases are TGTGCTAGCAGCTTAGGACTAGCGGGATCCGGCACAGATACGCAGTATTTT.